This entry lists 18 T cell receptor beta chains sequenced from one sample in a study of blood T cell repertoires in COVID-19. Measured with immunoSEQ multiplex PCR; TCRdb has only the in-frame clones, and not every one. The sample lists 100,000 or so clones; 85% were seen once. The specimen was peripheral blood. These receptors originate from a woman in her seventies with active or convalescent COVID-19.

The J gene is TRBJ1-4, the V gene TRBV28; TRBD1 agrees at 7 bases. The germline V gene has CDR1 MDHEN and CDR2 SYDVKM. J gave up 7 bases and V 7 bases, and 12 bases lay outside the gene matches. This CDR3 spans 15 amino acids. In DNA form, the CDR3 reads TGTGCCAGCACAAACCGAGAGCAGGGGGGTGAAAAACTGTTTTTT. Protein product: CASTNREQGGEKLFF.

The chain is built from TRBV6-5 and TRBJ2-2; maybe TRBD2 (5 bases). Trimming removed 6 bases at V and 5 bases at J, with 10 bases between. The CDR3 contains 13 residues. Germline V CDR1 and CDR2: MNHEY, SVGAGI. The CDR3 coding sequence is TGTGCCAGCAGACCCCTAGCAACCGGGGAGCTGTTTTTT. Encoded protein: CASRPLATGELFF.

For this clone: In the same sample, other DNA sequences code for this CDR3. The chain couples TRBV4-3 to TRBJ2-7; TRBD1 is a possible D gene (6 bases). Germline CDR1 reads LGHNA; CDR2 reads YSLEER. The V and J ends lost 0 bases and 4 bases respectively, with 7 bases between them. The CDR3 has 13 residues. CDR3 amino acids: CASSQDRGYEQYF. CDR3 DNA: TGCGCCAGCAGCCAAGACAGGGGATACGAGCAGTACTTC.

This rearrangement joins TRBV24-1 to TRBJ2-1, with D perhaps TRBD2 (6 bases). V lost 4 bases and J 10 bases, leaving 10 bases between the germline ends. Germline V lookup: CDR1 KGHDR, CDR2 SFDVKD. The CDR3 length is 12 residues. The CDR3, as DNA: TGTGCCACCAGTGACAATCTAGCGGAGCAGTTCTTC. It is translated as CATSDNLAEQFF.

The table lists this clone with a count of one. The rearrangement uses TRBV4-1 and TRBJ2-1; 9 positions match TRBD2. The CDR3 has 15 amino acids. V lost 1 base and J lost 9; bases outside the gene matches: 7. Looked up from germline, CDR1 is MGHRA and CDR2 is YSYEKL. The CDR3 region is CASSQGSGGSGEQFF. The CDR3 coding sequence is TGCGCCAGCAGCCAAGGTAGCGGGGGTAGCGGTGAGCAGTTCTTC.

This chain joins TRBV12-5 and TRBJ2-2; 11 bases agree with TRBD2. The V gene end was trimmed by 5 bases and the J gene end by 6 bases; junction bases not matched to a gene: 11. The CDR3 is made up of 17 amino acids. Germline lookup yields CDR1 LGHNT and CDR2 FRNRAP. The chain's CDR3 is CASGQPTSGSFPGELFF. For the CDR3, the DNA is TGTGCTAGTGGTCAACCAACTAGCGGGAGCTTCCCCGGGGAGCTGTTTTTT.

V gene TRBV5-4 combines with J gene TRBJ1-5; D call uncertain. Germline V gene lookup returns CDR1 SGHNT and CDR2 YYREEE (reference sequence). This CDR3 spans 13 amino acids. V lost 0 bases, J lost 3 bases, and 4 bases lay in between. CDR3 sequence reads: CASSLDNNQPQHF. DNA for the CDR3: TGTGCCAGCAGCTTGGACAACAATCAGCCCCAGCATTTT.

The rearrangement joins TRBV5-1 to TRBJ2-5; 9 bases are shared with TRBD1. V was pared by 0 bases and J by 5 bases, with 5 bases of the junction left unmatched. The CDR3 extends over 15 amino acids. Germline loops: CDR1 SGHRS, CDR2 YFSETQ. The CDR3 DNA is TGCGCCAGCAGCTTGGGGACAGGGGATATGGAGACCCAGTACTTC. It specifies CASSLGTGDMETQYF.

The chain is built from TRBV7-2 and TRBJ2-1; D is unresolved. Germline V lookup: CDR1 SGHTA, CDR2 FQGNSA. The V end was cut by 4 bases, the J end by 8 bases, with 12 bases between. The CDR3 contains 13 residues. For the CDR3, the DNA is TGTGCCAGCAGCTCCCCAAGACTCCATGAGCAGTTCTTC. Encoded protein: CASSSPRLHEQFF.

The CDR3 sequence is CASSLPTGGSGNTIYF. The CDR3 nucleotides are TGCGCCAGCAGCCTCCCCACAGGGGGCTCTGGAAACACCATATATTTT. V is TRBV5-1 and J is TRBJ1-3; the match to TRBD1 covers 8 bases. The CDR3 runs 16 residues. After removal of 4 bases from V and 0 bases from J, the junction contained 6 bases not matched to a gene. Germline loops: CDR1 SGHRS, CDR2 YFSETQ.

The V and J genes are TRBV30 and TRBJ1-2; D is possibly TRBD1 (5 bases). The CDR3 consists of 14 residues. Germline loops: CDR1 GTSNPN, CDR2 SVGIG (reference sequence). V gave up 3 bases and J gave up 1 base, with 12 bases separating them. CDR3 DNA: TGTGCCTGGAGGTTTCCGGGACTTAACTATGGCTACACCTTC. Translated, it gives CAWRFPGLNYGYTF.

This chain joins TRBV11-2 and TRBJ2-7, with D perhaps matching TRBD1 (5 bases). The CDR3 is made up of 14 amino acids. From germline, CDR1 is SGHAT and CDR2 FQNNGV. The germline V and J ends were trimmed by 0 bases and 5 bases, with 11 bases remaining between them. The CDR3 here is CASSLDRVGHEQYF. The CDR3 DNA reads TGTGCCAGCAGCTTAGACAGGGTCGGTCACGAGCAGTACTTC.

The chain couples TRBV11-3 to TRBJ1-2; 10 positions agree with TRBD1. Germline V lookup: CDR1 SGHNT, CDR2 YENEEA. After removal of 5 bases from V and 10 bases from J, the junction contained 13 bases not matched to a gene. This CDR3 contains 15 residues. CDR3 bases: TGTGCCAGCAGCCTAACCCCCGGGACAGGGGCCTACTACACCTTC. Its protein is CASSLTPGTGAYYTF.

This chain's CDR3 is CASSSLELAGTDTQYF. The CDR3 region has the DNA TGTGCCAGCAGTTCTTTGGAACTAGCGGGCACAGATACGCAGTATTTT. The chain is built from TRBV27 and TRBJ2-3; 8 positions match TRBD2. CDR1 is MNHEY, CDR2 SMNVEV, per germline (reference sequence). The CDR3 totals 16 residues. V was clipped by 4 bases and J by 1 base; unmatched bases: 7.

The chain recombines TRBV19 with TRBJ2-1; 10 nucleotides agree with TRBD2. There are 20 residues in the CDR3. Germline lookup yields CDR1 LNHDA and CDR2 SQIVND (reference sequence). V lost 7 bases to trimming and J lost 0 bases; unmatched junction nucleotides: 18. CDR3 coding DNA: TGTGCCAGTACCGGAGGCACTAGCGGGATTCAACTCCGCTCCTACAATGAGCAGTTCTTC. Translating gives CASTGGTSGIQLRSYNEQFF.

V and J are TRBV7-9 and TRBJ1-1; D is unclear. With 1 base removed from V and 4 bases from J, the gap between germline ends came to 10 bases. Germline CDR1 and CDR2: SEHNR and FQNEAQ (reference sequence). The CDR3 spans 14 residues. Here the CDR3 DNA reads TGTGCCAGCAGCTTAGAACTCCAACGCACTGAAGCTTTCTTT. As protein: CASSLELQRTEAFF. Combining the CDR3 with reference TRBV7-9 and TRBJ1-1 gives the whole variable domain DTGVSQNPRHKITKRGQNVTFRCDPISEHNRLYWYRQTLGQGPEFLTYFQNEAQLEKSRLLSDRFSAERPKGSFSTLEIQRTEQGDSAMYLCASSLELQRTEAFFGQGTRLTVV.

The rearrangement links TRBV4-2 to TRBJ2-6; 7 bases are shared with TRBD1. The CDR3 spans 17 residues. Germline assignment: CDR1 LGHNA and CDR2 YNFKEQ. Unmatched junction bases numbered 6, after V lost 4 bases and J lost 0 bases. The DNA for the CDR3 is TGTGCCAGCAGCCTCGGGACAGCGAGCTCTGGGGCCAACGTCCTGACTTTC. Its translation: CASSLGTASSGANVLTF.

The J gene is TRBJ1-1, the V gene TRBV7-9; the D is unclear. V was pared by 5 bases and J by 5 bases, with 15 bases between. CDR1 SEHNR and CDR2 FQNEAQ come from the germline V gene (reference sequence). The CDR3 spans 14 residues. The CDR3 bases are TGTGCCAGCAGCAACCCGGGAACCTGGACTGAAGCTTTCTTT. It specifies CASSNPGTWTEAFF.